This T cell receptor beta chain was documented in a study of T cell responses to AZD1222 COVID-19 vaccine. Study results and limitations: Vaccine-related CD4 TCRs covered spike, predominating at 160-218 and 743-854. All repertoire sampling was performed exclusively after the peak T cell response.

Sequencing was performed with immunoSEQ multiplex PCR; in TCRdb, only in-frame clones are kept and a portion is missing. This table holds approximately 110,000 clones, 87% found once. Germline-derived CDR1 and CDR2 are LNHDA and SQIVND (reference sequence). The CDR3 spans 14 residues. About this clone itself: Its specificity is not known. The junction shows a germline mismatch at one end, possibly a read error. This same CDR3 is encoded by further DNA sequences in the sample.

The V gene is TRBV19, the J gene TRBJ2-7, with 8 bases that match TRBD1. Sequences were derived from peripheral blood, sampled 28 days after the second AZD1222 dose. The receptor comes from an adult who received the AZD1222 COVID-19 vaccine. The CDR3 loop is CASREDRDSYEQYF. The CDR3 nucleotides read TGTGCCAGTAGGGAGGACAGGGACTCCTACGAACAGTACTTC.